One and the same sample provided the 18 T cell receptor beta chains below, sequenced in a study of blood T cell repertoires in COVID-19. Repertoires were generated with immunoSEQ multiplex PCR, while TCRdb's copy carries only in-frame clones and drops some. The sample lists 220,000 or so clones; roughly 79% were seen once. The specimen sequenced was peripheral blood. These receptors all stem from a woman over 75 with acute or convalescent COVID-19.

The chain combines TRBV14 with TRBJ1-3; 7 nucleotides match TRBD1. The germline V gene encodes CDR1 SGHDN and CDR2 FVKESK. J gave up 1 base and V 3 bases, and 3 bases lay outside the gene matches. The CDR3 totals 15 residues. The CDR3 region has the DNA TGTGCCAGCAGCCAGGACAGGCGTTCTGGAAACACCATATATTTT. Its protein is CASSQDRRSGNTIYF.

This chain connects TRBV7-2 to TRBJ2-1; D gene ambiguous. Between the trimmed V and J ends, which lost 1 base and 0 bases, there was a span of 13 bases. Germline CDR1 SGHTA, CDR2 FQGNSA. CDR3 size: 17 residues. CDR3 region: CASSLDPVVSSYNEQFF. The DNA of the CDR3 is TGTGCCAGCAGCTTAGACCCCGTGGTGAGCTCCTACAATGAGCAGTTCTTC. The variable domain in full, completed from reference TRBV7-2 and TRBJ2-1, reads GAGVSQSPSNKVTEKGKDVELRCDPISGHTALYWYRQSLGQGLEFLIYFQGNSAPDKSGLPSDRFSAERTGGSVSTLTIQRTQQEDSAVYLCASSLDPVVSSYNEQFFGPGTRLTVL.

The chain is built from TRBV5-8 and TRBJ2-5, with TRBD2 matching 9 bases. The CDR3 is made up of 16 amino acids. The germline V gene has CDR1 SGHTS and CDR2 YDEGEE. With V trimmed by 0 bases and J by 1 base, 4 bases remained unmatched. CDR3 nucleotide sequence: TGTGCCAGCAGCTTGGGTCCAGCGGGGGGCCAAGAGACCCAGTACTTC. Amino acid sequence: CASSLGPAGGQETQYF.

The rearrangement links TRBV20-1 to TRBJ2-3, with TRBD1 matching 9 bases. V lost 3 bases and J lost 3; bases outside the gene matches: 7. CDR3 length: 15 amino acids. The V gene's germline CDR1 is DFQATT and CDR2 SNEGSKA (reference sequence). CDR3 coding DNA: TGCAGTGCTAGTATACCGGGACAGGGTACAGATACGCAGTATTTT. Protein product: CSASIPGQGTDTQYF.

There are a few counts of this clone. J is TRBJ1-1 and V is TRBV7-3; D remains ambiguous. The CDR3 is 13 amino acids. The V end was cut by 3 bases, the J end by 4 bases, with 9 bases between. CDR1 is SGHTA, CDR2 FQGTGA, per germline. The CDR3 coding sequence is TGTGCCAGCAGCTTCCGCCCGGGCACTGAAGCTTTCTTT. Translated, it gives CASSFRPGTEAFF.

The chain is built from TRBV2 and TRBJ2-1; 11 bases are a match to TRBD1. V trimming: 4 bases; J trimming: 7 bases; junction bases outside the gene matches: 6. The CDR3 loop spans 15 amino acids. Germline V gene lookup returns CDR1 SNHLY and CDR2 FYNNEI. The CDR3 nucleotides read TGTGCCAGCAGTGTAGGACAGGGGGCTGGGAATGAGCAGTTCTTC. As protein: CASSVGQGAGNEQFF.

This clone was observed a single time. The rearrangement links TRBV28 to TRBJ1-1; D call uncertain. CDR3 length: 14 amino acids. Trimming pared 6 bases from V and 5 bases from J, leaving 16 bases between. CDR1 and CDR2 from the germline V gene are MDHEN and SYDVKM. Written as DNA, the CDR3 is TGTGCCAGCAGAGAGGGCCTAACGGGGACTGAAGCTTTCTTT. Translated: CASREGLTGTEAFF.

This clone was counted a few times. This sequence joins TRBV13 and TRBJ2-3; 11 bases line up with TRBD2. The V and J ends lost 0 bases and 3 bases, in that order; junction bases with no gene match: 2. CDR3 length equals 16 residues. The germline gives CDR1 PRHDT, CDR2 FYEKMQ (reference sequence). Here the CDR3 DNA reads TGTGCCAGCAGCTTAGGGGCTAGCGGGAGGACAGATACGCAGTATTTT. Encoded protein: CASSLGASGRTDTQYF.

The J gene is TRBJ1-3, the V gene TRBV24-1; D gene unclear. This CDR3 is built from 13 residues. V lost 3 bases and J lost 5, with 7 bases in between. Germline CDR1 is KGHDR and CDR2 is SFDVKD. CDR3 in amino acids: CATSDANRNTIYF. CDR3 nucleotides: TGTGCCACCAGTGATGCGAATCGAAACACCATATATTTT.

The chain is built from TRBV5-4 and TRBJ2-3; TRBD2 is a possible D gene (6 bases). Per the germline V gene, CDR1 is SGHNT and CDR2 is YYREEE (reference sequence). Between the trimmed V and J ends, which lost 1 base and 2 bases, there was a span of 11 bases. The CDR3 extends over 15 amino acids. Here the CDR3 DNA reads TGTGCCAGCAGCTTGAAATTAGCGGACACAGATACGCAGTATTTT. Protein sequence: CASSLKLADTDTQYF.

This sequence joins TRBV5-4 and TRBJ2-7; 9 bases map to TRBD1. V trimming: 4 bases; J trimming: 1 base; junction bases outside the gene matches: 12. Per germline, CDR1 SGHNT and CDR2 YYREEE (reference sequence). This CDR3 region has 17 residues. CDR3 sequence reads: CASSPGPTGGNSYEQYF. The CDR3 DNA sequence: TGTGCCAGCAGCCCCGGGCCCACAGGGGGCAATTCCTACGAGCAGTACTTC.

The chain links TRBV5-1 to TRBJ1-1; weak D call: TRBD1 (5 bases). The V gene lost 0 bases and the J gene lost 1 base, with 13 bases spanning the gap. Germline V CDR1 and CDR2: SGHRS, YFSETQ. The CDR3 totals 16 residues. CDR3 amino acids: CASSLGSRRGNTEAFF. The CDR3 DNA reads as TGCGCCAGCAGCTTGGGAAGTAGGAGGGGGAACACTGAAGCTTTCTTT.

This clone was detected only once. The V gene is TRBV6-6, the J gene TRBJ1-5; TRBD1 aligns across 7 bases. Unmatched junction bases numbered 8, after V lost 2 bases and J lost 7 bases. Germline loops: CDR1 MNHNY, CDR2 SVGAGI (reference sequence). There are 15 residues in the CDR3. The CDR3 spells CASSYTRDSGQPQHF. The CDR3 nucleotides read TGTGCCAGCAGTTACACCCGGGACAGCGGCCAGCCCCAGCATTTT.

Only one count was recorded for this clone. This chain uses TRBV5-8 with TRBJ1-5, with TRBD1 matching 7 bases. Germline assignment: CDR1 SGHTS and CDR2 YDEGEE. The V gene end was trimmed by 5 bases and the J gene end by 4 bases; junction bases not matched to a gene: 6. The CDR3 has 14 amino acids. CDR3 sequence reads: CASSLRQGNQPQHF. As DNA, the CDR3 is TGTGCCAGCAGTCTCAGACAGGGTAATCAGCCCCAGCATTTT.

V and J are TRBV4-2 and TRBJ2-1; no definite D call. The CDR3 runs 14 residues. The germline gives CDR1 LGHNA, CDR2 YNFKEQ. Trimming pared 1 base from V and 2 bases from J, leaving 6 bases between. CDR3 nucleotides: TGTGCCAGCAGCCAAGGAGAAACCTACAATGAGCAGTTCTTC. Residues: CASSQGETYNEQFF.

This chain links TRBV9 with TRBJ1-3; the D gene is possibly TRBD1 (5 bases). The CDR3 sequence is 16 residues long. The V end was cut by 3 bases, the J end by 0 bases, with 13 bases between. Germline V gene sequence: CDR1 SGDLS, CDR2 YYNGEE. The CDR3 loop reads CASSERDSRSGNTIYF. Here the CDR3 DNA reads TGTGCCAGCAGCGAGCGGGACTCTCGCTCTGGAAACACCATATATTTT.

This clone was recorded only once. The genes are TRBV4-2 and TRBJ2-1; TRBD1 is a possible D gene (5 bases). The CDR3 is made up of 15 amino acids. V lost 0 bases and J 5 bases, leaving 11 bases between the germline ends. Germline V lookup: CDR1 LGHNA, CDR2 YNFKEQ. The CDR3 coding sequence is TGTGCCAGCAGCCAAGACTTGTCCAGGGACAATGAGCAGTTCTTC. Its protein product is CASSQDLSRDNEQFF.

This chain joins TRBV6-5 and TRBJ1-2; unclear D gene. The germline V and J ends were trimmed by 4 bases and 8 bases, with 11 bases remaining between them. CDR3 length equals 12 residues. The germline gives CDR1 MNHEY, CDR2 SVGAGI. The CDR3, as DNA: TGTGCCAGCAGTTCAACTCGAGCCGGCTACACCTTC. Encoded protein: CASSSTRAGYTF.